The present entry profiles one T cell receptor beta chain with its context. This clonotype was observed at least ten times. Its cognate antigen has yet to be identified. Base qualities are not recorded, but no much larger clone differs from it by a single base. This sample is part of a study of response to subunit inactivated influenza vaccine (dated by TCRdb to between 2018 and 2020). Study-wide context: To follow how T cells responded to a trivalent subunit inactivated influenza vaccine, the researchers relied on deep quantitative profiling of the T cell receptor repertoire. The investigation overall reported the following: According to the authors, only a limited number of new T cells may be recruited by each seasonal influenza vaccination.

The library relied on RT-PCR. Sequencing instrument: Illumina HiSeq 2500. The public reads were run again by TCRdb, first through fastp at Q25 and then through MiXCR, and only productive beta chains were kept. Each entry merges the rows of one CDR3 protein and shows their most common DNA and genes. The sample table records 550,000 to 650,000 distinct CDR3 sequences; over 9.5% of these occur just once. The ten top clones hold roughly 10% of the sample. The germline V gene provides CDR1 SGDLS and CDR2 YYNGEE. Counted from cysteine to phenylalanine, this CDR3 has 16 amino acids. Of the read, only the CDR3 DNA is kept; its 48 bases are in frame from base 1. V gives up 0 bases and J gives up 2 bases, and the segment between their germline ends measures 13 bases.

The sample was PBMCs from blood, taken on the day of vaccination. Recombination connected TRBV9 to TRBJ2-3, with the D gene not clear enough to name. The clonotype was recovered from a man aged 50 or older who received an inactivated influenza vaccine. Donor details come from another sample of the same person, matched by shared clones. The CDR3 protein is CASSVESGSPTDTQYF. The nucleotide sequence is given as TGTGCCAGCAGCGTAGAGTCAGGCTCGCCCACAGATACGCAGTATTTT.